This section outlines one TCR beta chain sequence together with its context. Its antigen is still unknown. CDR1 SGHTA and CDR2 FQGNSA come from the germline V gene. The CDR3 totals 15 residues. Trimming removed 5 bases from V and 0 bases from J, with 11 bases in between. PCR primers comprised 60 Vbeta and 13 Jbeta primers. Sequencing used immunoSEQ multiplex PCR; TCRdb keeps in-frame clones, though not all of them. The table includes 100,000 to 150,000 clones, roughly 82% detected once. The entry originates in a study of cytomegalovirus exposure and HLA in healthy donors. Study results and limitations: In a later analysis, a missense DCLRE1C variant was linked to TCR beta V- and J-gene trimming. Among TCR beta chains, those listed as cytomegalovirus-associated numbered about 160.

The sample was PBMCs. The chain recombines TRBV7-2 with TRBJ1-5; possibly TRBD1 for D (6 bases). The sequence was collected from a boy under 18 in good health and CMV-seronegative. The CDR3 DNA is TGTGCCAGCAGCCCCGACAGGAATAGCAATCAGCCCCAGCATTTT. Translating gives CASSPDRNSNQPQHF.